The TCR beta chain described here comes from a study of human T cells and chemical hapten exposure. Study in general: 2% DPC applied to a 2 cm by 2 cm arm area sensitized donors. Study-wide points: PT1 expanded TCR counts and patch test score were linked, and their correlation was positive.

The CDR3 is 19 amino acids. Germline values: CDR1 MGHRA, CDR2 YSYEKL. Trimming stripped 0 bases from V and 6 bases from J, with 23 bases between. In this sample, this clonotype turned up many times. Its antigen is still unknown. Specified time point: patch test 2, 6 weeks after DPC sensitization. Treatment indicated: therapeutic diphenylcyclopropenone sensitization with weekly scalp DPC. At patch-test visits, sampling came before the patch test. Unique molecular identifiers were attached to individual cDNA molecules within the library. TCRdb ran MiXCR on the RACE reads and lists one entry per CDR3 protein. The profile shows a few hundred thousand distinct CDR3 sequences, more than 5% of them singletons.

This TCR was recovered from a woman younger than 35 with alopecia areata. Some clones in this sample may be carry-over from other donors' samples. The specimen comprised whole blood, sampled in connection with sensitization to the hapten diphenylcyclopropenone (DPC). The chain has TRBV4-1 and TRBJ1-4, with D possibly being TRBD1 (5 bases). CDR3 sequence: CASSQDRASRQGGDEKLFF. As DNA, the CDR3 is TGCGCCAGCAGCCAAGATCGCGCTTCGCGGCAGGGAGGGGATGAAAAACTGTTTTTT.